The rows below give T cell receptor beta chains drawn from one sample of a study of T cell repertoires in cytomegalovirus infection. These receptors have no known antigen. TCRdb fed the reads into MiXCR, producing one record per CDR3 protein. Of a few hundred thousand distinct CDR3 sequences in the sample, approximately 25% were seen once. The sequences come from cultured PBMCs, collected from culture after CMV antigen stimulation. The receptors shown here come from a human donor in good health (CMV status not recorded). Some clones in this sample may be carry-over from other donors' samples. Both conserved end residues are part of each CDR3. A D gene is named only where the DNA matches it firmly. Only part of the rows carry a size: once, few, many, or a class if the clone is expanded.

.	.	TRBV6-6	TRBJ2-2	CATLAGELFF	TGTGCCACCTTGGCCGGGGAGCTGTTTTTT
many	TRBD2	TRBV11-3	TRBJ2-1	CASSPPGLANNNEQFF	TGTGCCAGCAGCCCTCCGGGACTAGCGAATAACAATGAGCAGTTCTTC
.	.	TRBV12-3/TRBV12-4	TRBJ1-6	CASSLGHLALHF	TGTGCCAGCAGTTTGGGGCATTTAGCCCTCCACTTT
many	TRBD1	TRBV2	TRBJ1-5	CASSDGDRDQPQHF	TGTGCCAGCAGTGATGGGGACAGGGATCAGCCCCAGCATTTT
many	TRBD1	TRBV7-2	TRBJ2-5	CASSSKKPGQGSRETQYF	TGTGCCAGCAGCTCGAAAAAACCGGGACAGGGCAGTAGAGAGACCCAGTACTTC
.	.	TRBV11-3	TRBJ2-1	CASSLIGGEQFF	TGTGCCAGCAGCCTTATCGGGGGTGAGCAGTTCTTC
few	TRBD1	TRBV7-9	TRBJ2-5	CASSPGQGGRETQYF	TGTGCCAGCAGCCCTGGACAGGGGGGACGGGAGACCCAGTACTTC
many	.	TRBV7-2	TRBJ1-1	CASSWIRGGTEAFF	TGTGCCAGCAGTTGGATTAGGGGGGGGACTGAAGCTTTCTTT
.	TRBD2	TRBV6-2/TRBV6-3	TRBJ2-1	CASRQTSANEQFF	TGTGCCAGCAGACAGACTAGCGCCAATGAGCAGTTCTTC
.	TRBD2	TRBV27	TRBJ2-1	CASNEIAGGGEQFF	TGTGCCAGCAACGAAATAGCGGGAGGTGGTGAGCAGTTCTTC
few	TRBD1	TRBV11-2	TRBJ1-4	CASSPTGVQGGEKLFF	TGTGCCAGCAGCCCGACGGGGGTACAGGGGGGCGAAAAACTGTTTTTT
many	.	TRBV7-2	TRBJ2-1	CASSMEGYDYNEQFF	TGTGCCAGCAGCATGGAAGGTTACGACTACAATGAGCAGTTCTTC
.	TRBD2	TRBV28	TRBJ2-1	CASSLFPSGRVNEQFF	TGTGCCAGCAGTTTATTCCCTAGCGGGAGGGTTAATGAGCAGTTCTTC
many	TRBD1	TRBV6-1	TRBJ2-5	CASSDPGQGAQETQYF	TGTGCCAGCAGTGATCCGGGACAGGGGGCCCAAGAGACCCAGTACTTC
many	TRBD1	TRBV12-3/TRBV12-4	TRBJ2-5	CASSRQGWGETQYF	TGTGCCAGCAGCCGACAGGGCTGGGGAGAGACCCAGTACTTC
.	TRBD1	TRBV12-5	TRBJ1-1	CASGRDRATEAFF	TGTGCTAGTGGTCGGGACAGGGCGACTGAAGCTTTCTTT
.	TRBD1	TRBV7-9	TRBJ2-5	CASSLGDRGPQETQYF	TGTGCCAGCAGCTTAGGGGACAGGGGACCTCAAGAGACCCAGTACTTC
.	.	TRBV29-1	TRBJ2-2	CSVADTGELFF	TGCAGCGTTGCAGACACCGGGGAGCTGTTTTTT
.	.	TRBV27	TRBJ1-1	CASSFLSEAEAFF	TGTGCCAGCAGTTTCCTCAGCGAAGCTGAAGCTTTCTTT
.	.	TRBV10-3	TRBJ2-5	CATLEPQGYQETQYF	TGTGCCACCTTAGAGCCCCAAGGGTACCAAGAGACCCAGTACTTC
many	TRBD1	TRBV5-1	TRBJ2-5	CASGMLGGEETQYF	TGCGCCAGCGGTATGTTAGGGGGCGAGGAGACCCAGTACTTC
.	.	TRBV7-9	TRBJ2-6	CASSGGGALSGANVLTF	TGTGCCAGCAGCGGGGGGGGCGCCCTCTCTGGGGCCAACGTCCTGACTTTC
few	.	TRBV11-2	TRBJ2-1	CASSLIVAGTTGEQFF	TGTGCCAGCAGCTTAATTGTGGCGGGGACGACGGGTGAGCAGTTCTTC
.	.	TRBV7-2	TRBJ2-7	CASSLAVPLVF	TGTGCCAGCAGCTTAGCTGTTCCTCTCGTCTTC
many	.	TRBV7-2	TRBJ1-3	CASSLTGRSGNTIYF	TGTGCCAGCAGCTTAACTGGGCGCTCTGGAAACACCATATATTTT
.	TRBD2	TRBV4-2	TRBJ2-1	CASSQEWRGEDEQFF	TGTGCCAGCAGCCAAGAATGGCGGGGGGAGGATGAGCAGTTCTTC
.	TRBD2	TRBV7-8	TRBJ2-1	CASSLQGLAFDEQFF	TGTGCCAGCAGCTTACAGGGACTAGCGTTCGATGAGCAGTTCTTC
few	.	TRBV28	TRBJ2-7	CASSLYSPYEQYF	TGTGCCAGCAGTTTATACAGTCCCTACGAGCAGTACTTC
few	TRBD2	TRBV19	TRBJ2-7	CASSTGTSGAFYEQYF	TGTGCCAGTAGTACCGGGACTAGCGGAGCTTTCTACGAGCAGTACTTC
few	.	TRBV20-1	TRBJ2-7	CSAMRGIPSNGGEQYF	TGCAGTGCCATGAGGGGAATCCCCTCCAACGGTGGCGAGCAGTACTTC
many	TRBD2	TRBV7-2	TRBJ2-3	CASSLSISGKDTQYF	TGTGCCAGCAGCCTTTCGATTAGCGGGAAAGATACGCAGTATTTT
few	.	TRBV4-1	TRBJ2-3	CASSREQGAADTQYF	TGCGCCAGCAGTCGGGAACAGGGTGCCGCAGATACGCAGTATTTT
.	TRBD2	TRBV6-2/TRBV6-3	TRBJ2-7	CASSNTGLAGPTPYF	TGTGCCAGTAGCAACACGGGACTAGCGGGCCCGACCCCGTACTTC
.	TRBD2	TRBV12-3/TRBV12-4	TRBJ2-5	CASSSREGGETQYF	TGTGCCAGCAGTTCCCGGGAGGGGGGGGAGACCCAGTACTTC
many	.	TRBV7-2	TRBJ2-7	CASSLDWTNEQYF	TGTGCCAGCAGCTTAGATTGGACTAACGAGCAGTACTTC
.	TRBD1	TRBV18	TRBJ2-3	CASSPTYSTGADSTDTQYF	TGTGCCAGCTCACCCACATATTCGACAGGGGCCGATAGCACAGATACGCAGTATTTT
.	.	TRBV7-2	TRBJ1-3	CASSLIGSGNTIYF	TGTGCCAGCAGCTTAATAGGTTCTGGAAACACCATATATTTT
.	TRBD1	TRBV6-2/TRBV6-3	TRBJ1-1	CASSSFGARGTEAFF	TGTGCCAGCAGTTCGTTTGGGGCCAGGGGGACTGAAGCTTTCTTT
few	TRBD2	TRBV24-1	TRBJ2-1	CATSDVGLAESYNEQFF	TGTGCCACCAGTGATGTGGGACTAGCGGAATCCTACAATGAGCAGTTCTTC
many	TRBD2	TRBV7-9	TRBJ2-1	CASSLGAGGINEQFF	TGTGCCAGCAGCTTGGGAGCGGGAGGAATTAATGAGCAGTTCTTC
few	.	TRBV12-3/TRBV12-4	TRBJ2-1	CASSTNGGYNEQFF	TGTGCCAGCAGTACTAACGGGGGTTACAATGAGCAGTTCTTC
.	TRBD1	TRBV6-6	TRBJ1-3	CASSAGQGATNSGNTIYF	TGTGCCAGCAGTGCCGGACAGGGGGCTACGAACTCTGGAAACACCATATATTTT
.	TRBD1	TRBV5-4	TRBJ2-5	CASSRQGAVETQYF	TGTGCCAGCAGCCGACAGGGGGCGGTAGAGACCCAGTACTTC
.	.	TRBV5-1	TRBJ2-5	CASSREASQETQYF	TGCGCCAGCAGCCGAGAGGCCAGTCAAGAGACCCAGTACTTC
few	.	TRBV4-2	TRBJ2-1	CASSQDPGFRAARGEQFF	TGTGCCAGCAGCCAAGACCCCGGGTTTAGAGCGGCTCGGGGCGAGCAGTTCTTC
.	.	TRBV5-1	TRBJ2-2	CASSYHRDTGELFF	TGCGCCAGCAGCTACCACAGGGACACCGGGGAGCTGTTTTTT
few	TRBD2	TRBV19	TRBJ2-3	CASSPRQLAGEDTQYF	TGTGCCAGTAGTCCCAGACAGCTAGCGGGAGAAGATACGCAGTATTTT
once	.	TRBV19	TRBJ2-5	CASSHTGPLGGETQYF	TGTGCCAGTAGCCATACAGGGCCATTAGGTGGAGAGACCCAGTACTTC
many	.	TRBV7-2	TRBJ2-3	CASSPFTDGTDTQYF	TGTGCCAGCAGCCCATTTACGGACGGCACAGATACGCAGTATTTT
few	.	TRBV3-1	TRBJ1-6	CASSQASGIGSSPLHF	TGTGCCAGCAGCCAAGCCTCGGGGATTGGGAGTTCACCCCTCCACTTT
.	.	TRBV6-2/TRBV6-3	TRBJ2-1	CASSYHASRDEQFF	TGTGCCAGCAGTTACCACGCGTCAAGGGATGAGCAGTTCTTC
few	.	TRBV29-1	TRBJ2-2	CSATGTNTGELFF	TGCAGCGCAACAGGGACGAACACCGGGGAGCTGTTTTTT
.	TRBD2	TRBV20-1	TRBJ2-5	CSAMKTSSGQETQYF	TGCAGTGCTATGAAGACTAGCAGCGGGCAAGAGACCCAGTACTTC
.	.	TRBV12-3/TRBV12-4	TRBJ1-1	CASSPTPSAGCFF	TGTGCCAGCAGCCCAACCCCCAGCGCGGGCTGTTTCTTT
.	TRBD1	TRBV6-5	TRBJ2-1	CASRDRASSYNEQFF	TGTGCCAGCAGGGACAGGGCAAGCTCCTACAATGAGCAGTTCTTC
.	.	TRBV5-5	TRBJ1-1	CASSWAGRARGGTEAFF	TGTGCCAGCAGCTGGGCGGGCCGGGCGAGGGGTGGCACTGAAGCTTTCTTT
few	TRBD2	TRBV12-3/TRBV12-4	TRBJ2-5	CASRTSSGRGEETQYF	TGTGCCAGCAGAACTAGTAGCGGGAGGGGAGAAGAGACCCAGTACTTC